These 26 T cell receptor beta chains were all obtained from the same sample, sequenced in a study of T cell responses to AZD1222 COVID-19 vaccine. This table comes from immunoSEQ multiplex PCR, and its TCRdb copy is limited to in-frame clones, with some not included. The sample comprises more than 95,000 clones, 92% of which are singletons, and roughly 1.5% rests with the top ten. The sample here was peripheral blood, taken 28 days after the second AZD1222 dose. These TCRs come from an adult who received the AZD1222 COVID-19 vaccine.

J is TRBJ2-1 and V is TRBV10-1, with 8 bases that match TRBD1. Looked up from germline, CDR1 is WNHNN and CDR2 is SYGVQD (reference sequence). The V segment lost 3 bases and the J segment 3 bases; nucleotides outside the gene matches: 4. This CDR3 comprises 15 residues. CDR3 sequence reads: CASSDLGQGYNEQFF. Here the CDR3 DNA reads TGCGCCAGCAGTGATCTCGGACAGGGCTACAATGAGCAGTTCTTC.

The CDR3 is CASSELEEKLFF. Here the CDR3 DNA reads TGTGCCAGCAGTGAGTTGGAGGAAAAACTGTTTTTT. V usage is TRBV2 and J usage is TRBJ1-4; no firm D call. The CDR3 runs to 12 residues. Germline V gene lookup returns CDR1 SNHLY and CDR2 FYNNEI. The V end lost 3 bases, the J end lost 8 bases, and 7 bases lay between the germline ends.

The CDR3 protein is CASTEISGTSVQETQYF. The CDR3 nucleotides are TGTGCCAGCACCGAAATTTCCGGGACTAGCGTGCAAGAGACCCAGTACTTC. This chain joins TRBV11-2 and TRBJ2-5, with 10 bases fitting TRBD2. Germline values: CDR1 SGHAT, CDR2 FQNNGV. The CDR3 has 17 residues. The V gene end was trimmed by 7 bases and the J gene end by 2 bases; junction bases not matched to a gene: 13.

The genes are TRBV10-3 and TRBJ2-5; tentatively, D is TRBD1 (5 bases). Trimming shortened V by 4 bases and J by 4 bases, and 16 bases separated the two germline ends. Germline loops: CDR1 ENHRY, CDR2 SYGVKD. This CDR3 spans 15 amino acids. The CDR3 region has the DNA TGTGCCATCAGTGGGCGGCAGGGAAGTGCAGAGACCCAGTACTTC. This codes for CAISGRQGSAETQYF.

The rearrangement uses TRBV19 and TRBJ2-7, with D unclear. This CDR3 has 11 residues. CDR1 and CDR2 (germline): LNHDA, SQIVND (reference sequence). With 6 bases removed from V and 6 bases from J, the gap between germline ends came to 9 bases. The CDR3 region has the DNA TGTGCCAGTAGCTCCGGTAGCGAGCAGTACTTC. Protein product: CASSSGSEQYF.

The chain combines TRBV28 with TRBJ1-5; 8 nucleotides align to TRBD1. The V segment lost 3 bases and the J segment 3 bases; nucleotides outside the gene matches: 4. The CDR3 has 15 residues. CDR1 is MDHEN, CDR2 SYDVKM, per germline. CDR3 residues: CASSFGDRNNQPQHF. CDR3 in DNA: TGTGCCAGCAGTTTTGGGGACAGGAACAATCAGCCCCAGCATTTT.

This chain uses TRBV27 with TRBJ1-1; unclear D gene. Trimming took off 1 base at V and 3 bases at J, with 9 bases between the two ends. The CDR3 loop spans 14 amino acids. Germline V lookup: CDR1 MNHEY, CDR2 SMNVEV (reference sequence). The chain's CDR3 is CASSLYRFDTEAFF. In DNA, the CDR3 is TGTGCCAGCAGTTTATACCGATTTGACACTGAAGCTTTCTTT.

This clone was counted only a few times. In DNA, the CDR3 is TGTGCCAGCAGCCCCGGACAGGGCTTTAACTATGGCTACACCTTC. It codes for CASSPGQGFNYGYTF. V and J are TRBV9 and TRBJ1-2; 8 nucleotides match TRBD1. The J segment lost 1 base and the V segment lost 4 bases, leaving 6 bases of the junction unmatched. This CDR3 is built from 15 residues. CDR1 and CDR2 (germline): SGDLS, YYNGEE.

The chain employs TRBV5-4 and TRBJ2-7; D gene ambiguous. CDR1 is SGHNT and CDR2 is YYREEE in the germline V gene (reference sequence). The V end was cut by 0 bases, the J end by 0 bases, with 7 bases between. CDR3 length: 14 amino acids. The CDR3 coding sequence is TGTGCCAGCAGCTTGGGTCGCTCCTCCTACGAGCAGTACTTC. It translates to CASSLGRSSYEQYF.

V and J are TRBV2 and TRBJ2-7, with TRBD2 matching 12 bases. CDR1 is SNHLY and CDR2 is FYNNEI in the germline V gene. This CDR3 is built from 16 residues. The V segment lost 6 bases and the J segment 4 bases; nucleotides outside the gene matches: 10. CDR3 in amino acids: CASSHQGLAGGYEQYF. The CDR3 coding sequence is TGTGCCAGCAGCCACCAGGGCCTAGCGGGAGGGTACGAGCAGTACTTC.

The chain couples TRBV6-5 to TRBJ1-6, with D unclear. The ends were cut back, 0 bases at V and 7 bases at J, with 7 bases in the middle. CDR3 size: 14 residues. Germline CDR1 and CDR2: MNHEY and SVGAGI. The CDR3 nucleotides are TGTGCCAGCAGTTACTCGGATTCAAATTCACCCCTCCACTTT. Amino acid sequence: CASSYSDSNSPLHF.

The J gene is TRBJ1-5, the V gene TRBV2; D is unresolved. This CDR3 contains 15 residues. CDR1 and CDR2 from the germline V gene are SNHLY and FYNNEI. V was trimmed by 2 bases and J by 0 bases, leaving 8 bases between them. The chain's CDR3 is CASSEMGVSNQPQHF. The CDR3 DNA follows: TGTGCCAGCAGTGAAATGGGTGTTAGCAATCAGCCCCAGCATTTT.

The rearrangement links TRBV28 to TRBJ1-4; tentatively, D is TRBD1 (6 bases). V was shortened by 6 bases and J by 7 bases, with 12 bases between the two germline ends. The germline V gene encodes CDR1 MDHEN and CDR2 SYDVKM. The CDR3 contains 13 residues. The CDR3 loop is CASSPQGSEKLFF. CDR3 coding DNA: TGTGCCAGCAGCCCCCAGGGGAGTGAAAAACTGTTTTTT.

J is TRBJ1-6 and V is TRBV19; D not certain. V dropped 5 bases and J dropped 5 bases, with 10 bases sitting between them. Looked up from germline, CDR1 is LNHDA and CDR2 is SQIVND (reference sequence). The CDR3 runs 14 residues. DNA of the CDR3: TGTGCCAGTAGTCAGTGGAACCATAATTCACCCCTCCACTTT. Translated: CASSQWNHNSPLHF. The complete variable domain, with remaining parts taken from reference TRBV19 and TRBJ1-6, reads DGGITQSPKYLFRKEGQNVTLSCEQNLNHDAMYWYRQDPGQGLRLIYYSQIVNDFQKGDIAEGYSVSREKKESFPLTVTSAQKNPTAFYLCASSQWNHNSPLHFGNGTRLTVT.

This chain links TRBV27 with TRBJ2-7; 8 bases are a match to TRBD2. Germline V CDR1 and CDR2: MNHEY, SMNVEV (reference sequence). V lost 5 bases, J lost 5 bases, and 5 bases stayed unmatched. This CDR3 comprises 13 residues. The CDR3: CASSIQLADEQYF. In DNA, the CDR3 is TGTGCCAGCAGTATCCAACTAGCGGACGAGCAGTACTTC.

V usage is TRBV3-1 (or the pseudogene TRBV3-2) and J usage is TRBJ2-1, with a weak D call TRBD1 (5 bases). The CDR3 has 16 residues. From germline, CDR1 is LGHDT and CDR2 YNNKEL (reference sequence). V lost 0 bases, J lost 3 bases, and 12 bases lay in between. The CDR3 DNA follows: TGTGCCAGCAGCCAAGACATCAGGGAAGGCTACAATGAGCAGTTCTTC. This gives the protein CASSQDIREGYNEQFF.

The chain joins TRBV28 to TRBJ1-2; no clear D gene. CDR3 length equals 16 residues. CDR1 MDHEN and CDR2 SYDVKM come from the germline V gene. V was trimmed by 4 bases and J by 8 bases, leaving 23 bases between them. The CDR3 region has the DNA TGTGCCAGCAGTTCCCAGATGGAGGTCGGGGTTGGGGGCTACACCTTC. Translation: CASSSQMEVGVGGYTF.

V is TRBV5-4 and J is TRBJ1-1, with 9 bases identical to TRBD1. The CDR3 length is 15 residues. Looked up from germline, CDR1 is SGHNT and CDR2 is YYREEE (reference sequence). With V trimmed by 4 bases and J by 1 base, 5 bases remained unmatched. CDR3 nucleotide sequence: TGTGCCAGCAGCACTGAACAGGGGGCGAACACTGAAGCTTTCTTT. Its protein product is CASSTEQGANTEAFF.

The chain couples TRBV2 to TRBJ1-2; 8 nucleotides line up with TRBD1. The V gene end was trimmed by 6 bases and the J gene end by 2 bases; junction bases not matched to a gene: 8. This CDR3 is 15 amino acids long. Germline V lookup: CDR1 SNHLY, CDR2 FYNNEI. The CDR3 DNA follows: TGTGCCAGCAGGGACCGGGACAGGAGCAACTATGGCTACACCTTC. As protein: CASRDRDRSNYGYTF.

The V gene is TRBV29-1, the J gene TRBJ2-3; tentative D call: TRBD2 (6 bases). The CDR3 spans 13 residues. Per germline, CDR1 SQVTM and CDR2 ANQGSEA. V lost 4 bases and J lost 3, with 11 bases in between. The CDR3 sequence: CSVVSGGTDTQYF. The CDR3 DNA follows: TGCAGCGTTGTCTCTGGGGGGACAGATACGCAGTATTTT.

The CDR3 spells CASSLSRETQYF. The DNA of the CDR3 is TGTGCCAGCAGCTTATCTCGGGAGACCCAGTACTTC. The V gene is TRBV7-8, the J gene TRBJ2-5, with D unresolved. The V end lost 2 bases, the J end lost 5 bases, and 6 bases lay between the germline ends. CDR3 size: 12 residues. The germline CDR1 and CDR2 sequences are SGHVS and FQNEAQ.

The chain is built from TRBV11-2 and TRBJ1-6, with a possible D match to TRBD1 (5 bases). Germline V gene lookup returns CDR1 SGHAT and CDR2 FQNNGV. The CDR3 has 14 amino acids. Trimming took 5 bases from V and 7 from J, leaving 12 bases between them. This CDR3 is CASSTRQMNSPLHF. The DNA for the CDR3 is TGTGCCAGCAGCACAAGACAGATGAATTCACCCCTCCACTTT.

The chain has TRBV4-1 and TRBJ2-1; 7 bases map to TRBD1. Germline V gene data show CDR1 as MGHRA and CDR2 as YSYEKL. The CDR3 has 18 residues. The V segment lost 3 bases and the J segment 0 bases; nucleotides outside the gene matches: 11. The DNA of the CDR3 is TGCGCCAGCAGCCATAGACAGGGAAGGGGGCTCTCCTACAATGAGCAGTTCTTC. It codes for CASSHRQGRGLSYNEQFF.

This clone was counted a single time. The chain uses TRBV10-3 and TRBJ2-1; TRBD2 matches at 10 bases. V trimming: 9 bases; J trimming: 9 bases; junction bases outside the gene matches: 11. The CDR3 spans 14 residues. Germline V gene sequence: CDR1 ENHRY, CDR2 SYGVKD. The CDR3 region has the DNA TGTGCCATGACTCAGCGGGAGGGCCTTAGTGAGCAGTTCTTC. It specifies CAMTQREGLSEQFF.

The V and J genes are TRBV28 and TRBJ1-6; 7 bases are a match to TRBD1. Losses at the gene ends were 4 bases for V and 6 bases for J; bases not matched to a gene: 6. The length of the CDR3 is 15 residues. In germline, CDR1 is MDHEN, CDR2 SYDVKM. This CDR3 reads CASSSPTGLNSPLHF. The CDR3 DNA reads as TGTGCCAGCAGTTCACCGACAGGGCTTAATTCACCCCTCCACTTT. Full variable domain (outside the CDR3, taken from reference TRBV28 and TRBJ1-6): DVKVTQSSRYLVKRTGEKVFLECVQDMDHENMFWYRQDPGLGLRLIYFSYDVKMKEKGDIPEGYSVSREKKERFSLILESASTNQTSMYLCASSSPTGLNSPLHFGNGTRLTVT.

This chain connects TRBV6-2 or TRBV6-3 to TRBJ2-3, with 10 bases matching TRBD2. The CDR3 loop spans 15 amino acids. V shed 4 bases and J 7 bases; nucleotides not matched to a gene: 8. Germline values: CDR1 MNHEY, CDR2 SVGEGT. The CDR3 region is CASSFPSGSANTQYF. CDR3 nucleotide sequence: TGTGCCAGCAGTTTCCCTAGCGGGAGTGCGAATACGCAGTATTTT.